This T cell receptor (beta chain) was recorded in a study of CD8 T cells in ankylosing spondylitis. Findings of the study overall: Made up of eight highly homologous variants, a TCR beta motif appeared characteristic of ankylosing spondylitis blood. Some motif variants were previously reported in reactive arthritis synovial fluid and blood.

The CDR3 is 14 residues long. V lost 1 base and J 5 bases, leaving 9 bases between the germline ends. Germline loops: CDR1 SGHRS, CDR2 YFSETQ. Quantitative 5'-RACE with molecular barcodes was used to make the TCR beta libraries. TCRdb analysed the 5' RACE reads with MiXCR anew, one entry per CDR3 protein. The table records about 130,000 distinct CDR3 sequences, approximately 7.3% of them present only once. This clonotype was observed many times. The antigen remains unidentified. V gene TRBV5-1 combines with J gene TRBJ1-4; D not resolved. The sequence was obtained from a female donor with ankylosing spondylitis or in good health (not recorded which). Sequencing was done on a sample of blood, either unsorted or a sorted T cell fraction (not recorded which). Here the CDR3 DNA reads TGCGCCAGCAGCTTGCGTGGCGACAATGAAAAACTGTTTTTT. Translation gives CASSLRGDNEKLFF.